A selection of T cell receptor beta chains follows, all from one sample in a study of T cells in narcolepsy. The protocol was immunoSEQ multiplex PCR, while the TCRdb copy is restricted to in-frame clones and leaves out a portion. The sample includes approximately 25,000 clones, 55% to 80% seen only once; the top ten take less than 15%. Sequenced sample: memory (CD45RA-) CD4+ T cells from blood. The receptors stem from a human donor in good health. Each CDR3 is given with its conserved first and last residue. Fields, in order: D gene, V gene, CDR3 length, clone size, J gene, CDR3 DNA, CDR3 protein. D genes are given only for firm matches. For some rows the clone size is stated as once, few or many, or as a class when expanded; others skip it.

D: -
V: TRBV20-1
length: 11
size: once
J: TRBJ2-7
DNA: TGCAGTGCTAAAATGGGCTACGAGCAGTACTTC
CDR3: CSAKMGYEQYF

D: -
V: TRBV7-3
length: 17
size: -
J: TRBJ1-3
DNA: TGTGCCAGCAGCTTAAACCGACAGTTCCTCTCTGGAAACACCATATATTTT
CDR3: CASSLNRQFLSGNTIYF

D: -
V: TRBV18
length: 14
size: once
J: TRBJ1-6
DNA: TGTGCCAGCTCACGGGCAGGGCAGAATTCACCCCTCCACTTT
CDR3: CASSRAGQNSPLHF

D: -
V: TRBV2
length: 14
size: -
J: TRBJ2-3
DNA: TGTGCCACTGTGACCCTAGAAGTGGGAGATACGCAGTATTTT
CDR3: CATVTLEVGDTQYF

D: TRBD2
V: TRBV7-9
length: 15
size: -
J: TRBJ2-7
DNA: TGTGCCAGCAGCGAGAGAGCGGGAGGGTCCTACGAGCAGTACTTC
CDR3: CASSERAGGSYEQYF

D: -
V: TRBV7-3
length: 13
size: once
J: TRBJ2-7
DNA: TGTGCCAGCAGCTTAAACGGCTTTGGCGAGCAGTACTTC
CDR3: CASSLNGFGEQYF

D: TRBD1
V: TRBV9
length: 15
size: -
J: TRBJ1-3
DNA: TGTGCCAGCAGCGTAGGCAGGGGGGCCGGAAACACCATATATTTT
CDR3: CASSVGRGAGNTIYF

D: -
V: TRBV6-6
length: 16
size: -
J: TRBJ1-2
DNA: TGTGCCAGCAGTTACAACACAGGTGCAGCTAACTATGGCTACACCTTC
CDR3: CASSYNTGAANYGYTF

D: -
V: TRBV4-3
length: 14
size: few
J: TRBJ2-1
DNA: TGCGCCAGCAGCCAAGGGGCGTCGGCCAATGAGCAGTTCTTC
CDR3: CASSQGASANEQFF

D: -
V: TRBV2
length: 16
size: -
J: TRBJ2-5
DNA: TGTGCCAGCAGTGAAGCGCTTGTGGGACGCGGAGAGACCCAGTACTTC
CDR3: CASSEALVGRGETQYF

D: -
V: TRBV6-1
length: 14
size: -
J: TRBJ2-6
DNA: TGTGCCGCCGACGGGACTTCTGGGGCCAACGTCCTGACTTTC
CDR3: CAADGTSGANVLTF

D: -
V: TRBV5-1
length: 12
size: -
J: TRBJ2-1
DNA: TGCGCCAGCAGCTCGCAGGGGAATGAGCAGTTCTTC
CDR3: CASSSQGNEQFF

D: -
V: TRBV6-6
length: 13
size: -
J: TRBJ2-2
DNA: TGTGCCAGCAGTTTAGTGGGACACGGGGAGCTGTTTTTT
CDR3: CASSLVGHGELFF

D: -
V: TRBV6-1
length: 15
size: -
J: TRBJ1-1
DNA: TGTGCCAGCAGCGTCAGAGGGTCATGGAACACTGAAGCTTTCTTT
CDR3: CASSVRGSWNTEAFF

D: TRBD2
V: TRBV28
length: 15
size: -
J: TRBJ2-1
DNA: TGTGCCAGTGGGAGTCTTAGCGGGAGTTACAATGAGCAGTTCTTC
CDR3: CASGSLSGSYNEQFF

D: -
V: TRBV30
length: 14
size: -
J: TRBJ1-5
DNA: TGTGCCTGGAGCCGGGGACAAATGTATCAGCCCCAGCATTTT
CDR3: CAWSRGQMYQPQHF

D: TRBD1
V: TRBV19
length: 13
size: -
J: TRBJ1-2
DNA: TGTGCCAGTAGGCGGGACAGGGTAGGAGGCTACACCTTC
CDR3: CASRRDRVGGYTF

D: TRBD1
V: TRBV5-1
length: 15
size: -
J: TRBJ1-4
DNA: TGCGCCAGCAGCCCCTCCAGGACAGGGAATGAAAAACTGTTTTTT
CDR3: CASSPSRTGNEKLFF